This entry lists 30 T cell receptor beta chains sequenced from one sample in a study of T cell responses to AZD1222 COVID-19 vaccine. Produced via immunoSEQ multiplex PCR; TCRdb's table is partial and in-frame only. The data show nearly 110,000 clones, about 90% seen once. The sample here was peripheral blood, taken 28 days after the second AZD1222 dose. The source is an adult who received the AZD1222 COVID-19 vaccine.

The rearrangement joins TRBV7-2 to TRBJ1-1; no clear D. The length of the CDR3 is 15 residues. Germline V CDR1 and CDR2: SGHTA, FQGNSA. V was pared by 8 bases and J by 1 base, with 17 bases between. In DNA, the CDR3 is TGTGCCAGCTCATTCCGGCGAGGAGGGAACACTGAAGCTTTCTTT. Translated, it gives CASSFRRGGNTEAFF.

This sequence joins TRBV3-1 (or the pseudogene TRBV3-2) and TRBJ1-6; D possibly corresponds to TRBD1 (6 bases). The germline V and J ends were trimmed by 6 bases and 6 bases, with 27 bases remaining between them. The V gene's germline CDR1 is LGHDT and CDR2 YNNKEL (reference sequence). The CDR3 has 19 residues. DNA of the CDR3: TGTGCCAGCAGGAGTATAGGAGGGGGAGGTGGAGGGGTTAATTCACCCCTCCACTTT. Protein sequence: CASRSIGGGGGGVNSPLHF.

This clone appeared a few times. This chain links TRBV4-1 with TRBJ1-6, with unresolved D. The CDR3 is 13 residues long. V was clipped by 4 bases and J by 7 bases, with 8 bases between them. Germline V gene lookup returns CDR1 MGHRA and CDR2 YSYEKL. CDR3 coding DNA: TGCGCCAGCAGCCTCTCCGAAAATTCACCCCTCCACTTT. Translating gives CASSLSENSPLHF.

This clone was seen once. CDR3 DNA sequence: TGCAGTGCTAGTAGGGGACACACGCACACAGATACGCAGTATTTT. The encoded protein is CSASRGHTHTDTQYF. The V call is TRBV20-1, the J call TRBJ2-3, with D possibly being TRBD1 (6 bases). In germline, CDR1 is DFQATT, CDR2 SNEGSKA (reference sequence). Trimming took 3 bases from V and 2 from J, leaving 15 bases between them. The CDR3 has 15 amino acids.

The chain has TRBV25-1 and TRBJ1-4; a possible D gene is TRBD1 (5 bases). This CDR3 is 14 amino acids long. V lost 2 bases, J lost 6 bases, and 10 bases lay in between. Germline V lookup: CDR1 MGHDK, CDR2 SYGVNS. The DNA of the CDR3 is TGTGCCAGCAGTGAAGTGGGACGTGATGAAAAACTGTTTTTT. Amino acids: CASSEVGRDEKLFF.

J is TRBJ1-6 and V is TRBV2; D is undetermined. V was pared by 2 bases and J by 10 bases, with 6 bases between. Germline CDR1 reads SNHLY; CDR2 reads FYNNEI. CDR3 size: 12 residues. The CDR3 reads CASSESDSPLHF. The CDR3 region has the DNA TGTGCCAGCAGTGAATCCGACTCACCCCTCCACTTT.

The chain recombines TRBV19 with TRBJ1-3, with 10 nucleotides matching TRBD1. CDR3 length: 14 amino acids. The germline V gene encodes CDR1 LNHDA and CDR2 SQIVND (reference sequence). CDR3 loop: CAAGQGTSGNTIYF. The CDR3 DNA follows: TGTGCAGCGGGACAGGGGACCTCTGGAAACACCATATATTTT.

This sequence joins TRBV4-2 and TRBJ1-2; D call uncertain. This CDR3 contains 16 residues. Trimming stripped 0 bases from V and 5 bases from J, with 16 bases between. Germline-derived CDR1 and CDR2 are LGHNA and YNFKEQ. CDR3 residues: CASSQEPPDGRYGYTF. The CDR3 DNA reads as TGTGCCAGCAGCCAAGAACCCCCGGACGGTCGATATGGCTACACCTTC.

The CDR3 DNA reads as TGTGCCACCAGCAGAGGCGGGGTGGCTGGGGCCAACGTCCTGACTTTC. This codes for CATSRGGVAGANVLTF. This chain links TRBV15 with TRBJ2-6, with D maybe TRBD2 (6 bases). The V end lost 1 base, the J end lost 2 bases, and 9 bases lay between the germline ends. In germline, CDR1 is LNHNV, CDR2 YYDKDF (reference sequence). CDR3 size: 16 residues.

The rearrangement uses TRBV5-8 and TRBJ1-6; no clear D. V lost 4 bases to trimming and J lost 1 base, with 18 bases between them. This CDR3 has 18 amino acids. From germline, CDR1 is SGHTS and CDR2 YDEGEE. The CDR3 sequence: CASSLPRRVGSYNSPLHF. As DNA, the CDR3 is TGTGCCAGCAGCCTACCACGAAGGGTGGGGTCCTATAATTCACCCCTCCACTTT.

The rearrangement joins TRBV29-1 to TRBJ2-7, with D uncertain. The CDR3 is 13 residues long. Germline V CDR1 and CDR2: SQVTM, ANQGSEA. V was trimmed by 6 bases and J by 3 bases, leaving 15 bases between them. CDR3 sequence (DNA): TGCAGCGTCGCCCCCAGATTGGGCTACGAGCAGTACTTC. Translated, it gives CSVAPRLGYEQYF.

The V gene is TRBV4-3, the J gene TRBJ2-1, with D maybe TRBD2 (6 bases). V was pared by 3 bases and J by 0 bases, with 9 bases between. The CDR3 loop spans 15 amino acids. Germline V lookup: CDR1 LGHNA, CDR2 YSLEER. The DNA for the CDR3 is TGCGCCAGCAGCCATAGCGGTACCTCCTACAATGAGCAGTTCTTC. Translation gives CASSHSGTSYNEQFF.

This chain joins TRBV5-1 and TRBJ1-1, with D maybe TRBD1 (5 bases). This CDR3 is 13 amino acids long. Germline-derived CDR1 and CDR2 are SGHRS and YFSETQ. Trimming took 0 bases from V and 9 from J, leaving 12 bases between them. The CDR3 here is CASSLDGATQAFF. CDR3 sequence (DNA): TGCGCCAGCAGCTTGGACGGGGCCACCCAAGCTTTCTTT.

The genes are TRBV28 and TRBJ2-4; D possibly corresponds to TRBD1 (6 bases). Germline CDR1 reads MDHEN; CDR2 reads SYDVKM. V lost 5 bases and J 0 bases, leaving 14 bases between the germline ends. The CDR3 length is 16 residues. The DNA of the CDR3 is TGTGCCAGCAGTCTATACAGGGCGCTAGCCAAAAACATTCAGTACTTC. Translating gives CASSLYRALAKNIQYF.

The gene calls are TRBV6-5 and TRBJ2-3; no clear D gene. V shed 0 bases and J shed 2 bases, with 6 bases lying between them. The CDR3 is made up of 14 amino acids. Germline V gene data show CDR1 as MNHEY and CDR2 as SVGAGI. The CDR3 loop is CASSYSRPTDTQYF. The CDR3 DNA reads TGTGCCAGCAGTTACTCCCGCCCCACAGATACGCAGTATTTT.

This chain uses TRBV24-1 with TRBJ2-7; either TRBD1 or TRBD2 may fit D (6 bases each). The CDR3 has 14 residues. V lost 5 bases and J lost 5, with 15 bases in between. Germline CDR1 is KGHDR and CDR2 is SFDVKD. The CDR3 loop is CATSGSGGIHEQYF. CDR3 nucleotide sequence: TGTGCCACCAGTGGTTCCGGGGGCATCCACGAGCAGTACTTC.

This sequence joins TRBV10-1 and TRBJ2-7; unclear D gene. V lost 0 bases and J 1 base, leaving 10 bases between the germline ends. Germline loops: CDR1 WNHNN, CDR2 SYGVQD (reference sequence). This CDR3 comprises 15 residues. The CDR3 sequence: CASSESTPRSYEQYF. The DNA of the CDR3 is TGCGCCAGCAGTGAGTCTACACCCCGTTCCTACGAGCAGTACTTC.

J is TRBJ1-6 and V is TRBV27, with D unresolved. V gave up 2 bases and J gave up 0 bases, with 14 bases separating them. Germline CDR1 and CDR2: MNHEY and SMNVEV (reference sequence). The CDR3 sequence is 18 residues long. CDR3 DNA sequence: TGTGCCAGCAGTTTACGACGGCCCTCGAGCTCCTATAATTCACCCCTCCACTTT. Translating it yields CASSLRRPSSSYNSPLHF.

Note on this clone: At one boundary the junction diverges from the germline segment, which might be a read error. The chain combines TRBV7-7 with TRBJ2-3; 13 bases map to TRBD2. Per germline, CDR1 SSHAT and CDR2 FNYEAQ (reference sequence). The CDR3 sequence is 17 residues long. The chain's CDR3 is CASSLGTSGVSTDTQYF. Written as DNA, the CDR3 is TGTGCTAGCAGCTTAGGGACTAGCGGGGTGAGCACAGATACGCAGTATTTT.

The chain has TRBV7-9 and TRBJ2-1; TRBD1 aligns across 8 bases. The germline CDR1 and CDR2 sequences are SEHNR and FQNEAQ (reference sequence). Trimming removed 1 base from V and 2 bases from J; junction bases left unmatched: 1. This CDR3 comprises 15 residues. The CDR3 DNA reads TGTGCCAGCAGCTTAGTACAGGGGGCCTACAATGAGCAGTTCTTC. It codes for CASSLVQGAYNEQFF.

The chain recombines TRBV5-1 with TRBJ2-7; D not certain. The CDR3 spans 14 residues. Per germline, CDR1 SGHRS and CDR2 YFSETQ. The V and J ends lost 4 bases and 1 base respectively, with 12 bases between them. The CDR3 here is CASSLGRFSYEQYF. In DNA, the CDR3 is TGCGCCAGCAGCCTCGGTCGGTTTTCCTACGAGCAGTACTTC.

This clone has just a few counts. The CDR3 bases are TGTGCCAGTACCCCGACCACGAACACCGGGGAGCTGTTTTTT. It encodes CASTPTTNTGELFF. The chain combines TRBV19 with TRBJ2-2; D is ambiguous. V shed 7 bases and J shed 0 bases, with 9 bases lying between them. The CDR3 consists of 14 residues. The V gene's germline CDR1 is LNHDA and CDR2 SQIVND (reference sequence). The variable domain in full, with the rest retrieved from reference TRBV19 and TRBJ2-2, is DGGITQSPKYLFRKEGQNVTLSCEQNLNHDAMYWYRQDPGQGLRLIYYSQIVNDFQKGDIAEGYSVSREKKESFPLTVTSAQKNPTAFYLCASTPTTNTGELFFGEGSRLTVL.

This sequence joins TRBV6-5 and TRBJ1-4, with D possibly TRBD1 on 5 matching bases. The germline V gene encodes CDR1 MNHEY and CDR2 SVGAGI. CDR3 length: 13 residues. The ends were cut back, 0 bases at V and 7 bases at J, with 6 bases in the middle. CDR3 residues: CASSYSRGEKLFF. CDR3 nucleotide sequence: TGTGCCAGCAGTTACTCGAGGGGTGAAAAACTGTTTTTT.

This clone appeared a single time. V and J are TRBV19 and TRBJ1-5; 7 bases fit TRBD1. Germline assignment: CDR1 LNHDA and CDR2 SQIVND (reference sequence). The V gene end was trimmed by 5 bases and the J gene end by 6 bases; junction bases not matched to a gene: 7. The CDR3 covers 14 residues. The CDR3 DNA reads as TGTGCCAGTAGTGTTGACAGGGCGAGTCAGCCCCAGCATTTT. It codes for CASSVDRASQPQHF.

This chain uses TRBV7-9 with TRBJ1-1, with D maybe TRBD1 (5 bases). Germline assignment: CDR1 SEHNR and CDR2 FQNEAQ (reference sequence). Deletions cut 3 bases from V and 11 bases from J, with 19 bases between. This CDR3 spans 14 amino acids. CDR3 sequence (DNA): TGTGCCAGCAGCTTGACAGCGGTGCGGGTAGGCGCTTTCTTT. This gives the protein CASSLTAVRVGAFF. Drawing the rest from reference TRBV7-9 and TRBJ1-1, the complete variable domain is DTGVSQNPRHKITKRGQNVTFRCDPISEHNRLYWYRQTLGQGPEFLTYFQNEAQLEKSRLLSDRFSAERPKGSFSTLEIQRTEQGDSAMYLCASSLTAVRVGAFFGQGTRLTVV.

The V gene is TRBV6-5, the J gene TRBJ1-1, with a weak D call TRBD1 (6 bases). In germline, CDR1 is MNHEY, CDR2 SVGAGI. V lost 2 bases to trimming and J lost 4 bases, with 14 bases between them. The CDR3 totals 15 residues. The CDR3 loop reads CASSYNGGLGTEAFF. In DNA form, the CDR3 reads TGTGCCAGCAGTTACAACGGGGGGCTGGGCACTGAAGCTTTCTTT.

The chain has TRBV5-1 and TRBJ2-7, with D possibly TRBD2 on 5 matching bases. The V gene's germline CDR1 is SGHRS and CDR2 YFSETQ. The V end lost 4 bases, the J end lost 4 bases, and 18 bases lay between the germline ends. The CDR3 is 15 residues long. In nucleotides, the CDR3 is TGCGCCAGCAGCCCCGGAGGTGGGCGAAGTTACGAGCAGTACTTC. Protein product: CASSPGGGRSYEQYF.

This chain links TRBV10-2 with TRBJ1-6; TRBD1 might be the D (6 bases). The CDR3 is made up of 13 amino acids. V was pared by 4 bases and J by 8 bases, with 9 bases between. The germline V gene has CDR1 WSHSY and CDR2 SAAADI. The CDR3 coding sequence is TGCGCCAGCAGTGGGACAGTTTATTCACCCCTCCACTTT. This translates into CASSGTVYSPLHF.

V usage is TRBV9 and J usage is TRBJ1-1; weak D call: TRBD1 (6 bases). The length of the CDR3 is 18 residues. CDR1 is SGDLS, CDR2 YYNGEE, per germline. The V gene lost 4 bases and the J gene lost 3 bases, with 25 bases spanning the gap. The CDR3 coding sequence is TGTGCCAGCAGCCCGAGGACAGCCCTCAGAGGTCTGGACACTGAAGCTTTCTTT. Residues: CASSPRTALRGLDTEAFF.

J is TRBJ1-1 and V is TRBV2, with D unresolved. This CDR3 region has 14 residues. Germline values: CDR1 SNHLY, CDR2 FYNNEI. V was shortened by 3 bases and J by 2 bases, with 10 bases between the two germline ends. CDR3 nucleotide sequence: TGTGCCAGCAGTGAGGAACACAGCAACACTGAAGCTTTCTTT. Its protein is CASSEEHSNTEAFF.